This T cell receptor (beta chain) originates from a study of PD-L1 blockade in urothelial cancer. Generated by immunoSEQ multiplex PCR, the TCRdb table keeps only in-frame clones and is missing some. The data hold about 63,000 clones, with more than 80% observed a single time. Noted time point: pretreatment peripheral blood. The CDR3 extends over 16 amino acids. The ends were cut back, 0 bases at V and 3 bases at J, with 14 bases in the middle. Germline loops: CDR1 KGHSH, CDR2 LQKENI. This sequence was found in a man aged 65 to 79 with urothelial cancer. Sequenced here: PBMCs, sampled around atezolizumab (anti-PD-L1) treatment. This sequence joins TRBV18 and TRBJ1-2, with D possibly matching TRBD1 (5 bases). The CDR3 DNA sequence: TGTGCCAGCTCACCACCGTCCAGGGCGAATCACTATGGCTACACCTTC. Protein: CASSPPSRANHYGYTF.